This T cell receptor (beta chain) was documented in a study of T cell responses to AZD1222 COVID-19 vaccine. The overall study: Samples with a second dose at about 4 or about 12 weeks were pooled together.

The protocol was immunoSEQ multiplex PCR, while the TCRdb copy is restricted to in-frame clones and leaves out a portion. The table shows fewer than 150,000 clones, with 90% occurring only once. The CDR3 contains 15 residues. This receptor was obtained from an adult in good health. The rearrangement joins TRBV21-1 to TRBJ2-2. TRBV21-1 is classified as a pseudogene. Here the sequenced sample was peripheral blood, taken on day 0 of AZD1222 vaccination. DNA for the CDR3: TGTGCCAGCAGCCGAGTCAATCGGACGGGCGGGGAGCTGTTTTTT. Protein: CASSRVNRTGGELFF.